This T cell receptor beta chain was retrieved from a study of blood T cells in healthy people across ages. Next came a second PCR, run for about 6 to 11 cycles, which used a sample-barcoded 5' primer along with a J-beta primer mix. TCRdb passed the 5' RACE reads through MiXCR, listing each CDR3 protein once. The sample consists of 1.5 million to 2 million distinct CDR3 sequences, around 50% of them appearing once. The CDR3 has 15 amino acids. Trimming removed 5 bases from V and 1 base from J, with 13 bases in between. The chain recombines TRBV12-3 or TRBV12-4 with TRBJ2-3; the D call may be TRBD1 or TRBD2 (5 bases each). Source material: blood. The receptor comes from a woman between 35 and 50 years old in good health. The DNA of the CDR3 is TGTGCCAGCAGTCATGGGGGTAGTGGCACAGATACGCAGTATTTT. This codes for CASSHGGSGTDTQYF.